This T cell receptor (beta chain) is drawn from a study of tumor-infiltrating lymphocytes in glioblastoma multiforme. Study conclusions and caveats: Just one glioblastoma patient contributed to the TCR-mutation comparison.

Multiple V-beta primers and a C-beta primer amplified TCRB from RNA. TCRdb processed the multiplex PCR reads anew with MiXCR; each CDR3 protein has one entry. The data show more than 12,000 distinct CDR3 sequences, 55% to 85% seen once. V trimming: 1 base; J trimming: 6 bases; junction bases outside the gene matches: 2. CDR1 is MNHNS and CDR2 is SASEGT in the germline V gene. CDR3 length: 14 residues. As to this clonotype: What it binds is unknown.

The chain links TRBV6-1 to TRBJ2-7; 11 bases align to TRBD1. This sequence originates from a male donor with glioblastoma. Sequenced: brain tumor tissue. The chain's CDR3 is CASSEGTGGFEQYF. The CDR3 DNA follows: TGTGCCAGCAGTGAAGGGACAGGGGGCTTCGAGCAGTACTTC.